These 2 T cell receptor beta chains were all obtained from the same sample, sequenced in a study of OX40 agonist ivuxolimab in advanced cancers. The data were produced by immunoSEQ multiplex PCR, yet TCRdb's version contains in-frame clones alone and is incomplete. Here the sample spans 79,000 or so clones, 65% to 90% being singletons. The sequenced sample was CD4+ or CD8+ T cells sorted from blood, obtained in a trial of the OX40 agonist ivuxolimab. Every receptor here comes from an adult with an advanced solid tumor such as melanoma, head and neck, liver or kidney cancer.

The chain recombines TRBV2 with TRBJ2-6; D is undetermined. Germline CDR1 SNHLY, CDR2 FYNNEI. Trimming pared 5 bases from V and 5 bases from J, leaving 19 bases between. CDR3 size: 17 residues. CDR3 bases: TGTGCCAGCAGTAACCCCCCGATACAAAGTCGGGCCAACGTCCTGACTTTC. Translated: CASSNPPIQSRANVLTF.

The chain links TRBV7-2 to TRBJ2-7; unclear D gene. The CDR3 has 14 amino acids. V was pared by 1 base and J by 4 bases, with 11 bases between. Germline CDR1 reads SGHTA; CDR2 reads FQGNSA. The CDR3 spells CASSLDGVLYEQYF. CDR3 sequence (DNA): TGTGCCAGCAGCTTAGATGGGGTTTTGTACGAGCAGTACTTC.